The 28 T cell receptor beta chains below come from one sample, sequenced in a study of blood T cells in healthy people across ages. The second PCR ran 7 to 11 cycles with a sample-barcoded 5' primer and J-beta primers. TCRdb re-analysed the 5' RACE reads in MiXCR, keeping a single row per CDR3 protein. Of 850,000 to 1,000,000 distinct CDR3 sequences detected, roughly 48% appear once; the ten largest clones hold about an eighth. The sequenced sample consisted of blood. Receptor source: a man aged 25 to 40 in good health.

The chain links TRBV20-1 to TRBJ2-4; a possible D gene is TRBD1 (6 bases). The J call is in doubt because the DNA end fits TRBJ2-7 better. The CDR3 has 13 amino acids. CDR1 is DFQATT and CDR2 is SNEGSKA in the germline V gene (reference sequence). DNA of the CDR3: TGCAGTGCGAGGAACAGGGCCACCTACGAGCAGTACTTC. Translation gives CSARNRATYEQYF.

About this clonotype: Just one base apart from a much larger clone, this may be a read error. The CDR3 region is CASSQLAGGYTF. CDR3 nucleotides: TGTGCCAGCAGCCAACTAGCGGGCGGCTACACCTTC. This chain uses TRBV7-9 with TRBJ1-2; no clear D. Germline-derived CDR1 and CDR2 are SEHNR and FQNEAQ (reference sequence). The CDR3 sequence is 12 residues long. Trimming cost V 5 bases and J 8 bases, with 12 bases left between them.

The V and J genes are TRBV2 and TRBJ2-1; TRBD2 agrees at 7 bases. Germline V gives CDR1 SNHLY, CDR2 FYNNEI. V trimming: 8 bases; J trimming: 6 bases; junction bases outside the gene matches: 10. The CDR3 covers 14 residues. CDR3 coding DNA: TGTGCCAGCTTTGCGGGAGAGGGCTCCAATGAGCAGTTCTTC. Encoded protein: CASFAGEGSNEQFF.

This clonotype was seen a few times. The chain links TRBV20-1 to TRBJ2-1; D not certain. CDR3 size: 13 residues. Germline V CDR1 and CDR2: DFQATT, SNEGSKA (reference sequence). Trimming removed 0 bases at V and 8 bases at J, with 11 bases between. In DNA form, the CDR3 reads TGCAGTGCTAGAGATGGCACCCAGGATGAGCAGTTCTTC. Protein: CSARDGTQDEQFF.

This chain links TRBV5-1 with TRBJ1-6; the D is unclear. Trimming took off 3 bases at V and 8 bases at J, with 12 bases between the two ends. CDR1 and CDR2 from the germline V gene are SGHRS and YFSETQ. There are 14 residues in the CDR3. Here the CDR3 DNA reads TGCGCCAGCAGCTCAAAGGGCGCGGATTCACCCCTCCACTTT. This sequence encodes CASSSKGADSPLHF.

V usage is TRBV4-3 and J usage is TRBJ2-2, with TRBD1 as a possible D gene (6 bases). In germline, CDR1 is LGHNA, CDR2 YSLEER. Trimming stripped 6 bases from V and 0 bases from J, with 20 bases between. This CDR3 has 18 residues. The CDR3 here is CASRMVPGQTSNTGELFF. The CDR3 nucleotides read TGCGCCAGCAGGATGGTTCCAGGACAGACCTCGAACACCGGGGAGCTGTTTTTT.

This rearrangement joins TRBV7-2 to TRBJ2-3; 8 bases are shared with TRBD1. This CDR3 has 15 residues. The germline V gene encodes CDR1 SGHTA and CDR2 FQGNSA. V shed 5 bases and J 1 base; nucleotides not matched to a gene: 5. The CDR3 sequence is CASSPADRGTDTQYF. CDR3 DNA: TGTGCCAGCAGCCCCGCGGACAGGGGCACAGATACGCAGTATTTT.

The rearrangement joins TRBV12-3 or TRBV12-4 to TRBJ2-5; 12 bases align to TRBD2. V was pared by 6 bases and J by 4 bases, with 9 bases of the junction left unmatched. The CDR3 is 16 residues long. The CDR3 DNA reads TGTGCCAGCAGCCGACAGAAGACTAGCGGGGGAGAGACCCAGTACTTC. This codes for CASSRQKTSGGETQYF.

Of note for this clonotype: This may come from a read error, since a much larger clone is one base off. The chain combines TRBV10-3 with TRBJ1-2; D not resolved. This CDR3 has 13 residues. Per germline, CDR1 ENHRY and CDR2 SYGVKD. CDR3 sequence: CAISEGGSYGHTF. CDR3 nucleotides: TGTGCCATCAGTGAGGGCGGTAGCTATGGCCACACCTTC.

The chain is built from TRBV20-1 and TRBJ2-3; weak D call: TRBD1 (6 bases). CDR3 length: 14 amino acids. Germline CDR1 reads DFQATT; CDR2 reads SNEGSKA (reference sequence). CDR3 DNA: TGCAGCTGGGCTTCAGGGGTTGGCACAGATACGCAGTATTTT. It yields the protein CSWASGVGTDTQYF.

This clonotype has just a few counts. The chain links TRBV20-1 to TRBJ2-3; possibly TRBD2 for D (6 bases). From germline, CDR1 is DFQATT and CDR2 SNEGSKA (reference sequence). The V and J ends lost 8 bases and 2 bases respectively, with 20 bases between them. The CDR3 has 15 residues. DNA for the CDR3: TGCAGTAACACATTTGGGCGGGGAGACACAGATACGCAGTATTTT. Translation gives CSNTFGRGDTDTQYF.

The chain recombines TRBV7-9 with TRBJ2-7; TRBD1 matches at 9 bases. The germline CDR1 and CDR2 sequences are SEHNR and FQNEAQ (reference sequence). Germline trimming cut 1 base from V and 7 bases from J; bases unmatched to any gene: 11. CDR3 length: 16 residues. For the CDR3, the DNA is TGTGCCAGCAGCTTAGTGGGACAGGGAGAGGACAATGAGCAGTACTTC. It encodes CASSLVGQGEDNEQYF.

This clonotype was seen more than once but under ten times. The chain couples TRBV4-1 to TRBJ1-5; TRBD1 matches at 7 bases. In germline, CDR1 is MGHRA, CDR2 YSYEKL. The CDR3 has 16 residues. After removal of 2 bases from V and 1 base from J, the junction contained 5 bases not matched to a gene. The CDR3 protein is CASSQRGGGSNQPQHF. The CDR3 DNA reads TGCGCCAGCAGCCAAAGAGGAGGGGGCAGCAATCAGCCCCAGCATTTT.

A remark on this clonotype: Its ends do not fully match the called genes, so a read error is possible. This chain links TRBV4-3 with TRBJ2-2; possibly TRBD1 for D (6 bases). CDR1 and CDR2 from the germline V gene are LGHNA and YSLEER. The length of the CDR3 is 15 residues. The CDR3 loop reads CASSQAGVNTEELFF. In DNA form, the CDR3 reads TGCGCCAGCAGCCAGGCAGGGGTTAACACCGAGGAGCTGTTTTTT.

There are a few counts of this clonotype. The V gene is TRBV4-2, the J gene TRBJ2-7; 7 nucleotides line up with TRBD2. This CDR3 comprises 15 residues. Germline trimming cut 4 bases from V and 0 bases from J; bases unmatched to any gene: 6. Germline CDR1 and CDR2: LGHNA and YNFKEQ. The chain's CDR3 is CASSPSGAYSYEQYF. The CDR3 DNA follows: TGTGCCAGCAGCCCCAGCGGGGCTTACTCCTACGAGCAGTACTTC.

This clonotype has only one observation. V is TRBV28 and J is TRBJ2-1; TRBD2 is a possible D gene (5 bases). The CDR3 covers 13 residues. CDR1 and CDR2 from the germline V gene are MDHEN and SYDVKM. V gave up 6 bases and J gave up 8 bases, with 14 bases separating them. The chain's CDR3 is CASRYPLGHEQFF. CDR3 coding DNA: TGTGCCAGCAGGTATCCACTAGGCCATGAGCAGTTCTTC.

This clonotype came up a few times. The V gene is TRBV4-1, the J gene TRBJ2-7; D is possibly TRBD2 (6 bases). V dropped 3 bases and J dropped 5 bases, with 11 bases sitting between them. The CDR3 runs to 13 residues. Germline CDR1 is MGHRA and CDR2 is YSYEKL. The CDR3 spells CASSQPPGDEQYF. CDR3 DNA: TGCGCCAGCAGCCAGCCTCCGGGGGACGAGCAGTACTTC.

Points on this clonotype: A much more abundant neighbour one base away suggests this may be a read error. This chain uses TRBV14 with TRBJ2-1, with D tentatively TRBD1 (5 bases). This CDR3 has 12 amino acids. Per the germline V gene, CDR1 is SGHDN and CDR2 is FVKESK. CDR3: CAGSRQHNEQFF. CDR3 bases: TGTGCCGGCAGTAGACAGCACAATGAGCAGTTCTTC.

The rearrangement joins TRBV4-2 to TRBJ1-2; D perhaps matches TRBD1 (5 bases). The V end was cut by 1 base, the J end by 3 bases, with 15 bases between. This CDR3 is 16 amino acids long. Germline CDR1 LGHNA, CDR2 YNFKEQ. The chain's CDR3 is CASSQGGGAGHYGYTF. The CDR3 DNA reads TGTGCCAGCAGCCAAGGGGGGGGAGCAGGCCACTATGGCTACACCTTC.

The chain recombines TRBV10-3 with TRBJ2-7, with TRBD1 matching 9 bases. CDR3 length: 14 amino acids. V was pared by 5 bases and J by 1 base, with 3 bases of the junction left unmatched. CDR1 ENHRY and CDR2 SYGVKD come from the germline V gene. The CDR3 DNA sequence: TGTGCCATCAGTCGGGACAGGGCATCCTACGAGCAGTACTTC. Its translation: CAISRDRASYEQYF.

This chain links TRBV27 with TRBJ1-1; D is possibly TRBD1 (5 bases). The CDR3 loop spans 13 amino acids. V was clipped by 4 bases and J by 3 bases, with 9 bases between them. The germline CDR1 and CDR2 sequences are MNHEY and SMNVEV (reference sequence). This CDR3 is CASSSSGDTEAFF. CDR3 nucleotide sequence: TGTGCCAGCAGTTCGTCGGGGGACACTGAAGCTTTCTTT.

Only a few counts were recorded for this clonotype. The chain has TRBV7-2 and TRBJ2-7; 9 nucleotides match TRBD2. CDR3 length: 17 residues. Trimming cost V 2 bases and J 2 bases; bases outside gene matches: 10. Per the germline V gene, CDR1 is SGHTA and CDR2 is FQGNSA. As DNA, the CDR3 is TGTGCCAGCAGCTTAATAGCGGGGGCCCTTCTTACCTACGAGCAGTACTTC. This sequence encodes CASSLIAGALLTYEQYF.

This clonotype was found a few times. This sequence joins TRBV5-1 and TRBJ1-4; D gene uncertain. The germline gives CDR1 SGHRS, CDR2 YFSETQ. This CDR3 has 15 residues. The ends were cut back, 0 bases at V and 4 bases at J, with 10 bases in the middle. CDR3 region: CASSLGSGINEKLFF. CDR3 DNA sequence: TGCGCCAGCAGCTTGGGGAGTGGGATTAATGAAAAACTGTTTTTT.

This clonotype has just a few counts. The V call is TRBV15, the J call TRBJ2-3; 9 bases are a match to TRBD2. There are 13 residues in the CDR3. The V and J ends lost 11 bases and 3 bases, in that order; junction bases with no gene match: 6. In germline, CDR1 is LNHNV, CDR2 YYDKDF (reference sequence). The CDR3 DNA reads TGTGCCTCAATGACTAGCGGTACAGATACGCAGTATTTT. Translated: CASMTSGTDTQYF.

The chain carries TRBV6-1 and TRBJ2-3, with TRBD1 matching 9 bases. With V trimmed by 6 bases and J by 6 bases, 7 bases remained unmatched. Germline loops: CDR1 MNHNS, CDR2 SASEGT. CDR3 length: 14 amino acids. The CDR3 sequence is CASSGTGTRDTQYF. The DNA of the CDR3 is TGTGCCAGCAGCGGGACAGGGACCAGGGATACGCAGTATTTT.

This chain uses TRBV6-2 or TRBV6-3 with TRBJ2-2, with 7 bases matching TRBD1. Germline CDR1 and CDR2: MNHEY and SVGEGT. The CDR3 has 16 amino acids. Trimming at V came to 2 bases and at J to 5 bases, leaving 8 bases not matched to a gene. The CDR3 here is CASSYPGQRRTGELFF. As DNA, the CDR3 is TGTGCCAGCAGTTACCCGGGACAGAGGCGAACCGGGGAGCTGTTTTTT.

The chain uses TRBV24-1 and TRBJ2-5, with TRBD1 as a possible D gene (6 bases). In germline, CDR1 is KGHDR, CDR2 SFDVKD. The CDR3 has 14 residues. Trimming left V 4 bases short and J 4 bases short, with 12 bases between. CDR3 sequence (DNA): TGTGCCACCAGTGACGTCAGGGGTGGAGAGACCCAGTACTTC. It specifies CATSDVRGGETQYF.

This clonotype was seen more than once but under ten times. The V and J genes are TRBV2 and TRBJ2-7; no firm D call. The germline CDR1 and CDR2 sequences are SNHLY and FYNNEI. The CDR3 sequence is 10 residues long. Trimming stripped 5 bases from V and 6 bases from J, with 5 bases between. CDR3 DNA: TGTGCCAGCAGTCGAGGCGAGCAGTACTTC. It is translated as CASSRGEQYF.